The 32 T cell receptor beta chains reported below all come from one sample, sequenced in a study of CD8 T cells in ankylosing spondylitis. Each CDR3 protein is one row after TCRdb ran MiXCR on the 5' RACE reads. The table lists about 110,000 distinct CDR3 sequences, around 24% of them singletons, with 9% to 15% in the top ten. Sequenced sample: synovial fluid, either unsorted or a sorted T cell fraction (not recorded which). The receptors stem from a male donor with ankylosing spondylitis.

The chain joins TRBV19 to TRBJ2-1; 8 bases line up with TRBD2. Unmatched junction bases numbered 4, after V lost 2 bases and J lost 7 bases. CDR3 length: 14 residues. Germline V gene data show CDR1 as LNHDA and CDR2 as SQIVND (reference sequence). The CDR3 protein is CASSILLAVNEQFF. DNA for the CDR3: TGTGCCAGTAGTATATTACTAGCGGTGAATGAGCAGTTCTTC.

This chain connects TRBV20-1 to TRBJ1-4, with TRBD1 identical over 11 bases. The ends lost 6 bases at V and 8 bases at J; junction bases unmatched: 11. Per germline, CDR1 DFQATT and CDR2 SNEGSKA (reference sequence). The CDR3 contains 15 residues. CDR3 sequence: CSALGQGVAREKLFF. Written as DNA, the CDR3 is TGCAGTGCCCTGGGACAGGGGGTCGCAAGGGAAAAACTGTTTTTT.

This sequence joins TRBV5-1 and TRBJ1-1; D remains unclear. Germline V CDR1 and CDR2: SGHRS, YFSETQ. V lost 7 bases, J lost 1 base, and 8 bases lay in between. CDR3 length: 12 residues. CDR3 sequence reads: CASGFGNTEAFF. CDR3 DNA sequence: TGCGCCAGCGGGTTCGGGAACACTGAAGCTTTCTTT.

Only a few counts were recorded for this clonotype. The rearrangement links TRBV19 to TRBJ1-5; D not resolved. In germline, CDR1 is LNHDA, CDR2 SQIVND (reference sequence). CDR3 size: 13 residues. The V gene lost 3 bases and the J gene lost 7 bases, with 10 bases spanning the gap. In nucleotides, the CDR3 is TGTGCCAGTAGTATCGAGCCCCTACAGCCCCAGCATTTT. Encoded protein: CASSIEPLQPQHF.

The sample holds a few counts of this clonotype. This chain joins TRBV7-9 and TRBJ2-3; 8 bases line up with TRBD1. CDR1 SEHNR and CDR2 FQNEAQ come from the germline V gene (reference sequence). The V segment lost 5 bases and the J segment 1 base; nucleotides outside the gene matches: 8. The CDR3 runs 16 residues. The chain's CDR3 is CASSPEAGGGTDTQYF. The DNA for the CDR3 is TGTGCCAGCAGCCCCGAGGCAGGGGGCGGCACAGATACGCAGTATTTT.

This clonotype has a handful of counts. This sequence joins TRBV6-1 and TRBJ1-1, with no clear D. Trimming stripped 2 bases from V and 1 base from J, with 5 bases between. Germline loops: CDR1 MNHNS, CDR2 SASEGT. The CDR3 spans 13 residues. The CDR3 region is CASSEWGNTEAFF. In DNA, the CDR3 is TGTGCCAGCAGTGAATGGGGGAACACTGAAGCTTTCTTT.

This clonotype has more than one count but fewer than ten. The chain couples TRBV5-1 to TRBJ2-1; no definite D call. Germline-derived CDR1 and CDR2 are SGHRS and YFSETQ. V gave up 3 bases and J gave up 10 bases, with 17 bases separating them. The CDR3 is 14 residues long. In nucleotides, the CDR3 is TGCGCCAGCAGCTGGACGACGGAGAACACGGAGCAGTTCTTC. Protein: CASSWTTENTEQFF.

Many counts were recorded for this clonotype. The rearrangement joins TRBV7-2 to TRBJ2-2; maybe TRBD2 (5 bases). Germline loops: CDR1 SGHTA, CDR2 FQGNSA. The CDR3 totals 15 residues. The V end was cut by 2 bases, the J end by 5 bases, with 12 bases between. CDR3 loop: CASSLSGDETGELFF. The CDR3, as DNA: TGTGCCAGCAGCTTATCCGGGGATGAGACCGGGGAGCTGTTTTTT.

The genes are TRBV6-5 and TRBJ1-2, with 10 bases fitting TRBD1. Per the germline V gene, CDR1 is MNHEY and CDR2 is SVGAGI. The CDR3 spans 15 residues. V trimming: 2 bases; J trimming: 4 bases; junction bases outside the gene matches: 4. The CDR3 nucleotides are TGTGCCAGCAGTTACGGACAGGGGGTTAGCTATGGCTACACCTTC. Protein sequence: CASSYGQGVSYGYTF.

The chain couples TRBV5-6 to TRBJ1-1, with D perhaps TRBD1 (5 bases). With 2 bases removed from V and 1 base from J, the gap between germline ends came to 9 bases. The V gene's germline CDR1 is SGHDT and CDR2 YYEEEE. The CDR3 has 14 residues. DNA of the CDR3: TGTGCCAGCAGCTTTTCAGGGTCGAACACTGAAGCTTTCTTT. This gives the protein CASSFSGSNTEAFF.

The J gene is TRBJ2-2, the V gene TRBV20-1, with TRBD2 identical over 8 bases. The ends lost 0 bases at V and 4 bases at J; junction bases unmatched: 16. The CDR3 is 19 amino acids. Germline CDR1 and CDR2: DFQATT and SNEGSKA (reference sequence). The CDR3 bases are TGCAGTGCTAGAGATCGAGGCAGGGGTGAGCGGGAGAGCACCGGGGAGCTGTTTTTT. It encodes CSARDRGRGERESTGELFF.

There are many counts of this clonotype. The chain combines TRBV20-1 with TRBJ1-6; TRBD1 agrees at 7 bases. CDR3 length: 15 residues. V shed 5 bases, J shed 9 bases, and the junction held 13 bases outside the gene matches. Germline CDR1 and CDR2: DFQATT and SNEGSKA (reference sequence). CDR3 loop: CSAGHTGQKTSPLHF. The CDR3 coding sequence is TGCAGTGCTGGTCATACGGGACAGAAAACTTCACCCCTCCACTTT.

This clonotype showed up many times. The rearrangement uses TRBV5-1 and TRBJ1-2; D is unclear. Germline CDR1 reads SGHRS; CDR2 reads YFSETQ. Trimming took 4 bases from V and 0 from J, leaving 10 bases between them. This CDR3 comprises 14 residues. CDR3 bases: TGCGCCAGCAGCCTATATGGAGCTAACTATGGCTACACCTTC. Translated, it gives CASSLYGANYGYTF.

This clonotype was seen only a few times. The chain recombines TRBV6-1 with TRBJ1-6; D may be TRBD1 (5 bases). The CDR3 is made up of 13 amino acids. Germline V gives CDR1 MNHNS, CDR2 SASEGT. Between the trimmed V and J ends, which lost 2 bases and 18 bases, there was a span of 17 bases. For the CDR3, the DNA is TGTGCCAGCAGTGAAAAAGAAGGGACTACAGCCCACTTT. Translating gives CASSEKEGTTAHF.

This chain's CDR3 is CASTQGITDTQYF. In DNA, the CDR3 is TGTGCCTCCACCCAGGGGATCACAGATACGCAGTATTTT. The chain joins TRBV30 to TRBJ2-3, with D possibly TRBD1 on 6 matching bases. The CDR3 is 13 residues long. CDR1 is GTSNPN and CDR2 is SVGIG in the germline V gene (reference sequence). V shed 7 bases and J shed 2 bases, with 13 bases lying between them.

The V and J genes are TRBV11-3 and TRBJ2-1; 12 bases are a match to TRBD2. Germline V gives CDR1 SGHNT, CDR2 YENEEA. J lost 10 bases, V lost 5 bases, and 15 bases had no gene match. The CDR3 runs 17 residues. CDR3 in amino acids: CASSPGLTSGRGAEQFF. CDR3 DNA sequence: TGTGCCAGCAGCCCTGGGCTGACTAGCGGGAGAGGTGCGGAGCAGTTCTTC.

A few counts support this clonotype. The rearrangement joins TRBV7-9 to TRBJ2-2; TRBD2 aligns across 10 bases. Germline V lookup: CDR1 SEHNR, CDR2 FQNEAQ (reference sequence). The J segment lost 0 bases and the V segment lost 5 bases, leaving 3 bases of the junction unmatched. The CDR3 contains 16 residues. CDR3 protein: CASSPGLAANTGELFF. CDR3 coding DNA: TGTGCCAGCAGCCCAGGACTAGCGGCGAACACCGGGGAGCTGTTTTTT.

The CDR3 loop is CASRPSGSSTDTQYF. In DNA form, the CDR3 reads TGTGCCAGCCGTCCTAGCGGGAGTTCAACAGATACGCAGTATTTT. This chain connects TRBV6-1 to TRBJ2-3; 10 bases map to TRBD2. CDR3 length: 15 residues. The V gene's germline CDR1 is MNHNS and CDR2 SASEGT. The junction had 8 bases not matched to a gene; V was cut back by 8 bases and J by 3 bases.

This clonotype came up many times. This chain joins TRBV12-3 or TRBV12-4 and TRBJ2-1; no clear D. The CDR3 has 12 amino acids. V lost 3 bases and J 7 bases, leaving 7 bases between the germline ends. CDR3 coding DNA: TGTGCCAGCAGTTTTCAAGGTAATGAGCAGTTCTTC. It codes for CASSFQGNEQFF.

The chain joins TRBV18 to TRBJ2-5, with TRBD2 matching 14 bases. From germline, CDR1 is KGHSH and CDR2 LQKENI. The V segment lost 3 bases and the J segment 3 bases; nucleotides outside the gene matches: 9. The CDR3 runs to 18 residues. CDR3 in DNA: TGTGCCAGCTCACCTCAAGGACTAGCGGGAGGTTCGGAAGAGACCCAGTACTTC. It encodes CASSPQGLAGGSEETQYF.

V is TRBV28 and J is TRBJ2-5; D is possibly TRBD2 (5 bases). The CDR3 has 14 amino acids. The V end was cut by 6 bases, the J end by 0 bases, with 11 bases between. CDR1 is MDHEN and CDR2 is SYDVKM in the germline V gene. Here the CDR3 reads CASSRLQYQETQYF. The CDR3 nucleotides read TGTGCCAGCAGCCGACTACAGTACCAAGAGACCCAGTACTTC.

This chain joins TRBV12-3 or TRBV12-4 and TRBJ2-1; TRBD2 might be the D (6 bases). V was cut by 6 bases and J by 2 bases, with 8 bases left in between. The CDR3 contains 13 residues. CDR3 bases: TGTGCCAGCAGACGGGAGCCCTACAATGAGCAGTTCTTC. This sequence encodes CASRREPYNEQFF.

This clonotype showed up many times. The genes are TRBV20-1 and TRBJ1-5, with D possibly matching TRBD1 (6 bases). CDR1 DFQATT and CDR2 SNEGSKA come from the germline V gene (reference sequence). V shed 1 base and J shed 4 bases, with 14 bases lying between them. The CDR3 is made up of 15 amino acids. The CDR3 coding sequence is TGCAGTGCTAGAGGCCTGGGGGGCTCTAATCAGCCCCAGCATTTT. Translating it yields CSARGLGGSNQPQHF.

The J gene is TRBJ1-5, the V gene TRBV4-1; 8 bases agree with TRBD1. The V and J ends lost 0 bases and 7 bases, in that order; junction bases with no gene match: 8. Looked up from germline, CDR1 is MGHRA and CDR2 is YSYEKL. The CDR3 totals 16 residues. The DNA of the CDR3 is TGCGCCAGCAGCCAAGAAGTCAGGGGGCTGGAGCAGCCCCAGCATTTT. This codes for CASSQEVRGLEQPQHF.

The V call is TRBV7-2, the J call TRBJ1-5; 7 bases are shared with TRBD1. CDR3 length: 15 amino acids. CDR1 and CDR2 (germline): SGHTA, FQGNSA. The V gene end was trimmed by 1 base and the J gene end by 3 bases; junction bases not matched to a gene: 3. Here the CDR3 reads CASSLGDSPNQPQHF. Written as DNA, the CDR3 is TGTGCCAGCAGCTTAGGGGACAGCCCCAATCAGCCCCAGCATTTT. The full variable domain, with the rest looked up from reference TRBV7-2 and TRBJ1-5, is GAGVSQSPSNKVTEKGKDVELRCDPISGHTALYWYRQSLGQGLEFLIYFQGNSAPDKSGLPSDRFSAERTGGSVSTLTIQRTQQEDSAVYLCASSLGDSPNQPQHFGDGTRLSIL.

The rearrangement joins TRBV20-1 to TRBJ1-5; D not resolved. The V gene's germline CDR1 is DFQATT and CDR2 SNEGSKA (reference sequence). This CDR3 has 13 amino acids. V was pared by 6 bases and J by 2 bases, with 11 bases between. The CDR3 is CSANTLGNQPQHF. CDR3 bases: TGCAGTGCCAATACGTTAGGCAATCAGCCCCAGCATTTT.

The chain uses TRBV24-1 and TRBJ2-2; D possibly corresponds to TRBD1 (6 bases). V lost 5 bases to trimming and J lost 5 bases, with 11 bases between them. There are 14 residues in the CDR3. CDR1 is KGHDR, CDR2 SFDVKD, per germline. DNA of the CDR3: TGTGCCACCAGTGTATCTAGGGGGACCGGGGAGCTGTTTTTT. This translates into CATSVSRGTGELFF.

This chain connects TRBV7-9 to TRBJ2-5; 8 nucleotides align to TRBD1. The V segment lost 7 bases and the J segment 5 bases; nucleotides outside the gene matches: 6. The CDR3 spans 13 residues. Germline V lookup: CDR1 SEHNR, CDR2 FQNEAQ (reference sequence). The CDR3 sequence is CASITTGGETQYF. The CDR3 DNA is TGTGCCAGCATCACCACAGGGGGTGAGACCCAGTACTTC.

This clonotype was found once. The genes are TRBV18 and TRBJ2-3, with D tentatively TRBD2 (5 bases). This CDR3 is 16 amino acids long. CDR1 is KGHSH and CDR2 is LQKENI in the germline V gene. V was cut by 2 bases and J by 0 bases, with 12 bases left in between. The CDR3 is CASSPGGFRSTDTQYF. CDR3 in DNA: TGTGCCAGCTCACCAGGCGGGTTTCGGAGCACAGATACGCAGTATTTT.

In its sample, this clonotype was seen many times. CDR3 loop: CASSPSMTYEQYV. The CDR3 DNA is TGTGCCAGCAGCCCGTCGATGACCTACGAGCAGTACGTC. The genes are TRBV5-5 and TRBJ2-7; D gene ambiguous. CDR3 length: 13 amino acids. V was cut by 4 bases and J by 2 bases, with 10 bases left in between. CDR1 and CDR2 from the germline V gene are SGHKS and YYEKEE (reference sequence).

This clonotype was counted a few times. The gene calls are TRBV29-1 and TRBJ1-1; D ambiguous. The germline V gene encodes CDR1 SQVTM and CDR2 ANQGSEA. This CDR3 is 13 amino acids long. V was shortened by 1 base and J by 0 bases, with 6 bases between the two germline ends. Here the CDR3 DNA reads TGCAGCGTTGAAGCTGCGGTGAACACTGAAGCTTTCTTT. Residues: CSVEAAVNTEAFF.

The chain couples TRBV7-9 to TRBJ2-7; no clear D gene. Germline loops: CDR1 SEHNR, CDR2 FQNEAQ (reference sequence). The CDR3 covers 14 residues. Trimming shortened V by 1 base and J by 6 bases, and 13 bases separated the two germline ends. The CDR3 reads CASSLGNRVREQYV. The DNA for the CDR3 is TGTGCCAGCAGCTTAGGTAACCGAGTGCGCGAGCAGTACGTC.